Presented here are 12 T cell receptor beta chains from one specimen sequenced in a study of T cell repertoires in cytomegalovirus infection. TCRdb recomputed calls from the reads with MiXCR, one row per CDR3 protein. The sample lists about 190,000 distinct CDR3 sequences; roughly 30% were seen once. The sample consisted of PBMCs. Every receptor here comes from a human donor in good health (CMV status not recorded). Some clones in this sample may be carry-over from other donors' samples.

There are a few counts of this clonotype. This chain uses TRBV7-2 with TRBJ1-3, with no clear D. Germline CDR1 is SGHTA and CDR2 is FQGNSA. This CDR3 contains 16 residues. V was pared by 1 base and J by 0 bases, with 10 bases between. In DNA form, the CDR3 reads TGTGCCAGCAGCTTAGTGGGCAGCCTCTCTGGAAACACCATATATTTT. Encoded protein: CASSLVGSLSGNTIYF.

This rearrangement joins TRBV11-2 to TRBJ1-1, with no clear D. With 5 bases removed from V and 7 bases from J, the gap between germline ends came to 11 bases. The germline CDR1 and CDR2 sequences are SGHAT and FQNNGV. This CDR3 has 12 amino acids. The CDR3 region has the DNA TGTGCCAGCAGCCGGTTTCATAGTGAAGCTTTCTTT. Protein: CASSRFHSEAFF.

This clonotype was picked up a small number of times. The chain's CDR3 is CASRGQGDNSPLHF. DNA for the CDR3: TGTGCCAGCAGGGGACAGGGAGACAATTCACCCCTCCACTTT. This chain uses TRBV6-1 with TRBJ1-6; TRBD1 agrees at 9 bases. This CDR3 region has 14 residues. CDR1 is MNHNS, CDR2 SASEGT, per germline. With V trimmed by 6 bases and J by 7 bases, 4 bases remained unmatched.

The rearrangement joins TRBV7-6 to TRBJ2-3; no clear D. Germline V lookup: CDR1 SGHVS, CDR2 FNYEAQ. The V and J ends lost 7 bases and 6 bases respectively, with 14 bases between them. The CDR3 is 13 amino acids. The CDR3 spells CASTSMMTDTQYF. As DNA, the CDR3 is TGTGCCAGCACCTCAATGATGACGGATACGCAGTATTTT.

This clonotype was counted a few times. The chain has TRBV29-1 and TRBJ2-7; tentatively, D is TRBD2 (5 bases). Deletions cut 3 bases from V and 6 bases from J, with 9 bases between. The CDR3 totals 11 residues. Germline CDR1 SQVTM, CDR2 ANQGSEA. The CDR3 DNA is TGCAGCGTTGATTCGGGGTCCGAGCAGTACTTC. Its translation is CSVDSGSEQYF.

The V gene is TRBV9, the J gene TRBJ2-1; unclear D gene. CDR3 length equals 10 residues. CDR1 and CDR2 from the germline V gene are SGDLS and YYNGEE. V lost 7 bases, J lost 8 bases, and 7 bases lay in between. The CDR3 DNA sequence: TGTGCCAGCGGAGAGCATGAGCAGTTCTTC. This sequence encodes CASGEHEQFF.

This clonotype was seen at least ten times. V is TRBV7-3 and J is TRBJ1-1; D might be TRBD1 (6 bases). The CDR3 length is 15 residues. Trimming left V 6 bases short and J 3 bases short, with 17 bases between. Per germline, CDR1 SGHTA and CDR2 FQGTGA. Written as DNA, the CDR3 is TGTGCCAGCAGGGAAGCGGGGGCGCCGGACACTGAAGCTTTCTTT. Encoded protein: CASREAGAPDTEAFF.

This clonotype was detected ten times or more. V and J are TRBV7-3 and TRBJ2-1; 9 nucleotides align to TRBD1. The germline gives CDR1 SGHTA, CDR2 FQGTGA. This CDR3 is 12 amino acids long. With 4 bases clipped from V and 14 bases from J, the junction kept 6 bases outside the gene matches. CDR3 amino acids: CASSYIGQGKFF. The CDR3 coding sequence is TGTGCCAGCAGCTATATAGGACAGGGGAAGTTCTTC.

The V call is TRBV30, the J call TRBJ2-7, with a tentative D call TRBD2 (6 bases). CDR3 length: 15 amino acids. The V end was cut by 1 base, the J end by 7 bases, with 20 bases between. Germline values: CDR1 GTSNPN, CDR2 SVGIG (reference sequence). Here the CDR3 reads CAWSALGGGLREQYF. CDR3 nucleotide sequence: TGTGCCTGGAGTGCCCTGGGGGGAGGCCTACGGGAGCAGTACTTC.

This chain connects TRBV29-1 to TRBJ2-7; perhaps TRBD2 as D (7 bases). This CDR3 has 14 residues. Germline lookup yields CDR1 SQVTM and CDR2 ANQGSEA. V dropped 4 bases and J dropped 5 bases, with 18 bases sitting between them. The CDR3 here is CSVGGGGASHEQYF. The CDR3 DNA sequence: TGCAGCGTTGGTGGAGGGGGGGCTTCCCACGAGCAGTACTTC.

This chain joins TRBV7-2 and TRBJ1-4, with D tentatively TRBD1 (6 bases). CDR1 is SGHTA and CDR2 is FQGNSA in the germline V gene. V lost 5 bases and J 14 bases, leaving 15 bases between the germline ends. This CDR3 spans 12 amino acids. This CDR3 is CASSLGGHQLFF. Written as DNA, the CDR3 is TGTGCCAGCAGCCTGGGGGGACACCAGCTGTTTTTT.

J is TRBJ1-2 and V is TRBV6-5; TRBD1 matches at 8 bases. V lost 7 bases and J lost 3; bases outside the gene matches: 7. This CDR3 has 14 residues. Per germline, CDR1 MNHEY and CDR2 SVGAGI. CDR3 DNA sequence: TGTGCCAGCACTCCGACAGGGGATTACTATGGCTACACCTTC. Its protein is CASTPTGDYYGYTF.